One and the same sample provided the 29 T cell receptor beta chains below, sequenced in a study of blood T cells in healthy people across ages. Alongside a J-beta primer mix, a sample-barcoded 5' primer served in a second PCR lasting about 6 to 12 cycles. In TCRdb, the 5' RACE reads were re-called with MiXCR into one record per CDR3 protein. Here the sample spans approximately 780,000 distinct CDR3 sequences, 20% to 30% being singletons. These same data were also listed under a study on T cells of mothers and their children.

Sequences were obtained from blood. All receptors derive from a boy between 10 and 17 years old in good health.

This clonotype was counted ten times or more. The V and J genes are TRBV24-1 and TRBJ2-5, with 7 bases that match TRBD1. The CDR3 has 17 amino acids. CDR1 and CDR2 (germline): KGHDR, SFDVKD. The V segment lost 5 bases and the J segment 5 bases; nucleotides outside the gene matches: 16. The CDR3 bases are TGTGCCACCAGTGCCCCAAAGGAGAGGGGGCACCGGGAGACCCAGTACTTC. This gives the protein CATSAPKERGHRETQYF.

This chain connects TRBV29-1 to TRBJ2-5; 8 nucleotides line up with TRBD1. CDR1 and CDR2 from the germline V gene are SQVTM and ANQGSEA. V shed 2 bases and J 5 bases; nucleotides not matched to a gene: 10. The length of the CDR3 is 15 residues. The CDR3 region is CSVETGGPSGETQYF. In nucleotides, the CDR3 is TGCAGCGTTGAAACAGGGGGTCCCTCGGGGGAGACCCAGTACTTC.

This clonotype was observed a few times. The J gene is TRBJ1-2, the V gene TRBV5-1; weak D call: TRBD1 (5 bases). Germline CDR1 is SGHRS and CDR2 is YFSETQ. V was cut by 5 bases and J by 7 bases, with 12 bases left in between. The CDR3 runs 12 residues. The chain's CDR3 is CASRWGIGGYTF. DNA for the CDR3: TGCGCCAGCAGATGGGGGATCGGTGGCTACACCTTC.

This clonotype showed up many times. The rearrangement joins TRBV6-1 to TRBJ2-5, with 14 bases identical to TRBD2. The junction had 8 bases not matched to a gene; V was cut back by 4 bases and J by 10 bases. From germline, CDR1 is MNHNS and CDR2 SASEGT. The CDR3 spans 15 residues. The CDR3 protein is CASSAGTSGGPLQYF. CDR3 sequence (DNA): TGTGCCAGCAGTGCCGGGACTAGCGGGGGCCCCCTCCAGTACTTC.

This chain links TRBV4-1 with TRBJ2-4; TRBD1 matches at 10 bases. V shed 4 bases, J shed 0 bases, and the junction held 3 bases outside the gene matches. The germline CDR1 and CDR2 sequences are MGHRA and YSYEKL. The CDR3 has 16 residues. CDR3 nucleotides: TGCGCCAGCAGCCCGGACAGGGGGGTAGCCAAAAACATTCAGTACTTC. Residues: CASSPDRGVAKNIQYF.

This chain links TRBV4-1 with TRBJ1-2, with 9 bases aligning to TRBD1. The CDR3 has 16 residues. Germline V lookup: CDR1 MGHRA, CDR2 YSYEKL. Trimming cost V 2 bases and J 7 bases; bases outside gene matches: 11. CDR3 residues: CASSQLPTGGVGGYTF. The CDR3, as DNA: TGCGCCAGCAGCCAACTCCCGACAGGGGGAGTAGGTGGCTACACCTTC.

The V and J genes are TRBV27 and TRBJ2-3; no definite D call. CDR1 is MNHEY and CDR2 is SMNVEV in the germline V gene (reference sequence). Trimming took 7 bases from V and 4 from J, leaving 15 bases between them. The CDR3 extends over 14 amino acids. Written as DNA, the CDR3 is TGTGCCAGCAACCGTAACGATTTCGCAGATACGCAGTATTTT. This sequence encodes CASNRNDFADTQYF.

The rearrangement uses TRBV28 and TRBJ1-4; TRBD1 might be the D (5 bases). CDR3 length: 16 amino acids. Trimming pared 5 bases from V and 4 bases from J, leaving 17 bases between. CDR1 and CDR2 (germline): MDHEN, SYDVKM. The DNA for the CDR3 is TGTGCCAGCAGTCCCTCCCGCAAAAGGGGTAATGAAAAACTGTTTTTT. It codes for CASSPSRKRGNEKLFF.

This chain connects TRBV6-5 to TRBJ2-1, with 16 bases fitting TRBD2. This CDR3 comprises 17 residues. V lost 3 bases and J lost 6; bases outside the gene matches: 5. The germline V gene encodes CDR1 MNHEY and CDR2 SVGAGI. CDR3 DNA sequence: TGTGCCAGCAGTTATGGGACTAGCGGGGGGGCCACCAATGAGCAGTTCTTC. The encoded protein is CASSYGTSGGATNEQFF.

There are a few counts of this clonotype. The chain is built from TRBV20-1 and TRBJ2-4; TRBD1 matches at 7 bases. Trimming took 2 bases from V and 0 from J; bases not matched to a gene: 7. Germline V gives CDR1 DFQATT, CDR2 SNEGSKA (reference sequence). CDR3 size: 16 residues. The CDR3 bases are TGCAGTGCTAGAACCAGGGGGAACCTAGCCAAAAACATTCAGTACTTC. Protein sequence: CSARTRGNLAKNIQYF.

The V and J genes are TRBV28 and TRBJ1-2; TRBD1 is a possible D gene (6 bases). CDR3 length: 14 residues. Germline-derived CDR1 and CDR2 are MDHEN and SYDVKM. Trimming removed 3 bases from V and 3 bases from J, with 11 bases in between. The CDR3 spells CASSFGRGDYGYTF. CDR3 nucleotides: TGTGCCAGCAGTTTCGGCAGGGGCGACTATGGCTACACCTTC.

The V and J genes are TRBV9 and TRBJ2-7, with 7 bases identical to TRBD1. The trim removed 2 bases at V and 6 bases at J, leaving 8 bases unmatched. Germline V CDR1 and CDR2: SGDLS, YYNGEE. The CDR3 totals 14 residues. CDR3 sequence reads: CASSVSGTAPEQYF. CDR3 sequence (DNA): TGTGCCAGCAGCGTCTCCGGGACAGCCCCCGAGCAGTACTTC.

The chain couples TRBV2 to TRBJ2-5; TRBD1 or TRBD2 may be the D gene (5 bases each). This CDR3 has 14 residues. Looked up from germline, CDR1 is SNHLY and CDR2 is FYNNEI. The ends were cut back, 8 bases at V and 5 bases at J, with 18 bases in the middle. Written as DNA, the CDR3 is TGTGCCAGCCCATCCGGGACCTCTGGGGAGACCCAGTACTTC. Its translation: CASPSGTSGETQYF.

There are a few counts of this clonotype. The chain recombines TRBV5-1 with TRBJ1-4; tentatively, D is TRBD1 (5 bases). Deletions cut 0 bases from V and 7 bases from J, with 10 bases between. The CDR3 consists of 14 residues. Germline lookup yields CDR1 SGHRS and CDR2 YFSETQ. DNA for the CDR3: TGCGCCAGCAGCTTGGGGGACCCGGGTGAAAAACTGTTTTTT. It translates to CASSLGDPGEKLFF. The whole variable domain, filled in from reference TRBV5-1 and TRBJ1-4, reads KAGVTQTPRYLIKTRGQQVTLSCSPISGHRSVSWYQQTPGQGLQFLFEYFSETQRNKGNFPGRFSGRQFSNSRSEMNVSTLELGDSALYLCASSLGDPGEKLFFGSGTQLSVL.

V gene TRBV28 combines with J gene TRBJ2-5, with 8 bases aligning to TRBD1. CDR1 and CDR2 from the germline V gene are MDHEN and SYDVKM. This CDR3 spans 17 amino acids. V shed 2 bases, J shed 4 bases, and the junction held 12 bases outside the gene matches. Written as DNA, the CDR3 is TGTGCCAGCAGTTTAGGCAGGGGGCGGAATAAGGTAGAGACCCAGTACTTC. Protein sequence: CASSLGRGRNKVETQYF.

The CDR3 DNA is TGCAGTGCTAGAATATGGGGGAGCACTGAAGCTTTCTTT. Translated: CSARIWGSTEAFF. The rearrangement links TRBV20-1 to TRBJ1-1; weak D call: TRBD1 (5 bases). The V and J ends lost 2 bases and 4 bases respectively, with 11 bases between them. The germline CDR1 and CDR2 sequences are DFQATT and SNEGSKA (reference sequence). CDR3 length: 13 amino acids.

This clonotype was counted between two and nine times. The chain links TRBV6-5 to TRBJ2-5; 7 bases match TRBD2. V dropped 5 bases and J dropped 3; count of bases not matched to a gene: 3. CDR1 and CDR2 from the germline V gene are MNHEY and SVGAGI. The CDR3 is made up of 13 amino acids. The CDR3 loop is CASSRTREETQYF. The CDR3 DNA is TGTGCCAGCAGTAGGACTAGGGAAGAGACCCAGTACTTC.

The chain joins TRBV5-1 to TRBJ2-6; D gene unclear. Trimming stripped 1 base from V and 1 base from J, with 6 bases between. Germline assignment: CDR1 SGHRS and CDR2 YFSETQ. The CDR3 length is 15 residues. The CDR3 spells CASSLYQSGANVLTF. CDR3 DNA: TGCGCCAGCAGCTTGTACCAGTCTGGGGCCAACGTCCTGACTTTC.

The chain is built from TRBV29-1 and TRBJ1-2; TRBD1 agrees at 7 bases. V lost 7 bases, J lost 8 bases, and 7 bases stayed unmatched. The CDR3 is 11 residues long. Germline CDR1 reads SQVTM; CDR2 reads ANQGSEA. CDR3 in amino acids: CSAETGPGYTF. Here the CDR3 DNA reads TGCAGCGCCGAGACAGGGCCGGGCTACACCTTC.

The chain is built from TRBV20-1 and TRBJ1-2, with TRBD1 matching over 8 bases. The CDR3 covers 13 residues. In germline, CDR1 is DFQATT, CDR2 SNEGSKA (reference sequence). For the CDR3, the DNA is TGCAGCGCAGGACAGGGTATGACCTATGGCTACACCTTC. This gives the protein CSAGQGMTYGYTF.

The V and J genes are TRBV6-1 and TRBJ2-7; D uncertain. Germline V lookup: CDR1 MNHNS, CDR2 SASEGT. Deletions cut 6 bases from V and 4 bases from J, with 7 bases between. The CDR3 has 11 amino acids. The CDR3 sequence is CASRSGYEQYF. The CDR3 coding sequence is TGTGCCAGCAGGTCCGGATACGAGCAGTACTTC.

There are a few counts of this clonotype. V usage is TRBV5-1 and J usage is TRBJ2-6, with 8 bases that match TRBD1. Germline CDR1 reads SGHRS; CDR2 reads YFSETQ. J was trimmed by 4 bases and V by 0 bases; bases with no gene match: 9. The length of the CDR3 is 18 residues. DNA of the CDR3: TGCGCCAGCAGCTTGGATCCGGGACAGGAGAGCGGGGCCAACGTCCTGACTTTC. Its translation: CASSLDPGQESGANVLTF.

CDR3 amino acids: CSVDSVPGQFF. The CDR3 DNA reads as TGCAGCGTTGACTCCGTCCCGGGGCAGTTCTTC. This chain joins TRBV29-1 and TRBJ2-1; D is unresolved. Per germline, CDR1 SQVTM and CDR2 ANQGSEA. V was cut by 3 bases and J by 12 bases, with 12 bases left in between. The CDR3 runs to 11 residues.

The chain joins TRBV12-3 or TRBV12-4 to TRBJ1-4, with a possible D match to TRBD1 (5 bases). The CDR3 consists of 14 residues. Trimming took off 5 bases at V and 7 bases at J, with 14 bases between the two ends. CDR3 nucleotides: TGTGCCAGCAGTCCCAGATATGGGGGTGAAAAACTGTTTTTT. Amino acids: CASSPRYGGEKLFF.

The rearrangement uses TRBV5-1 and TRBJ2-1; no clear D gene. This CDR3 is 14 amino acids long. With 0 bases removed from V and 7 bases from J, the gap between germline ends came to 11 bases. Germline V CDR1 and CDR2: SGHRS, YFSETQ. In nucleotides, the CDR3 is TGCGCCAGCAGCTTGGCCGCTCTCGGGAATGAGCAGTTCTTC. This encodes CASSLAALGNEQFF.

J is TRBJ1-1 and V is TRBV14; D unclear. The CDR3 has 13 residues. V lost 5 bases and J lost 3, with 10 bases in between. CDR1 and CDR2 (germline): SGHDN, FVKESK. CDR3 sequence reads: CASSTSLDTEAFF. CDR3 nucleotide sequence: TGTGCCAGCAGCACCAGTTTAGACACTGAAGCTTTCTTT.

This clonotype was observed a handful of times. This chain uses TRBV5-1 with TRBJ2-5; 8 bases are shared with TRBD1. This CDR3 region has 15 residues. Germline assignment: CDR1 SGHRS and CDR2 YFSETQ. V trimming: 4 bases; J trimming: 4 bases; junction bases outside the gene matches: 9. The CDR3 reads CASSQGALEGETQYF. The CDR3 DNA reads as TGCGCCAGCAGCCAGGGGGCCCTAGAGGGAGAGACCCAGTACTTC. Combining the CDR3 with reference TRBV5-1 and TRBJ2-5 gives the whole variable domain KAGVTQTPRYLIKTRGQQVTLSCSPISGHRSVSWYQQTPGQGLQFLFEYFSETQRNKGNFPGRFSGRQFSNSRSEMNVSTLELGDSALYLCASSQGALEGETQYFGPGTRLLVL.

This clonotype has ten or more counts. The chain links TRBV12-3 or TRBV12-4 to TRBJ2-5, with 7 bases matching TRBD2. The CDR3 contains 16 residues. V lost 2 bases, J lost 4 bases, and 10 bases stayed unmatched. CDR3 sequence (DNA): TGTGCCAGCAGTTTAATTCCGGGACTAAGCGCAGAGACCCAGTACTTC. This translates into CASSLIPGLSAETQYF.

V gene TRBV4-1 combines with J gene TRBJ2-2; 12 positions agree with TRBD1. This CDR3 is 17 amino acids long. V lost 3 bases to trimming and J lost 13 bases; unmatched junction nucleotides: 15. CDR1 and CDR2 (germline): MGHRA, YSYEKL. CDR3 sequence reads: CASSQPTGTGGLIWLFF. CDR3 nucleotides: TGCGCCAGCAGCCAGCCGACCGGGACAGGGGGCTTAATCTGGCTGTTTTTT.